This TCR beta chain is drawn from a study of blood T cell repertoires in COVID-19. The wider study: Researchers got acute and convalescent COVID-19 samples from the United States, Italy and Spain. T cells, B-cell-depleted T cells, or PBMCs supplied cDNA or gDNA.

The repertoire was sequenced with immunoSEQ multiplex PCR; TCRdb's copy has only in-frame clones and lacks some. The sample carries 130,000 to 150,000 clones, 75% to 90% recorded once. Germline assignment: CDR1 SGHTA and CDR2 FQGNSA. This CDR3 comprises 14 residues. Trimming removed 0 bases from V and 3 bases from J, with 7 bases in between. The sequence came from a man in his 70s who had recovered from COVID-19. The material sequenced was peripheral blood. The chain links TRBV7-2 to TRBJ2-3; no reliable D call. The CDR3 DNA reads TGTGCCAGCAGCTTAGCCGCGAGGACAGATACGCAGTATTTT. This encodes CASSLAARTDTQYF.